One sample yielded the 14 T cell receptor beta chains listed below, sequenced in a study of response to subunit inactivated influenza vaccine. Each CDR3 protein is one row after TCRdb ran MiXCR on the RT-PCR reads. The sample consists of around 570,000 distinct CDR3 sequences, about 10% of them appearing once. Another study also made use of these data, one on T cells expressing NK-cell markers. That work adds: Beta-chain TCR cDNA was generated via 5'RACE template switching with UMIs.

Sequenced here: PBMCs from blood, sampled on the day of vaccination. All receptors come from a man aged 45-60 years who received an inactivated influenza vaccine.

This clonotype was found many times. CDR3 sequence: CATSDSGKLFF. CDR3 in DNA: TGTGCCACCAGTGATTCTGGAAAACTGTTTTTT. The chain joins TRBV24-1 to TRBJ1-4; unclear D gene. The CDR3 sequence is 11 residues long. Germline CDR1 is KGHDR and CDR2 is SFDVKD. V gave up 2 bases and J gave up 10 bases, with 4 bases separating them.

This clonotype was recorded many times. The chain is built from TRBV7-8 and TRBJ2-3; a possible D gene is TRBD2 (5 bases). This CDR3 has 12 residues. Germline V gene data show CDR1 as SGHVS and CDR2 as FQNEAQ. V shed 2 bases and J shed 8 bases, with 8 bases lying between them. CDR3 loop: CASSLSDSTQYF. The CDR3 coding sequence is TGTGCCAGCAGCTTATCGGACTCTACGCAGTATTTT.

V usage is TRBV4-2 and J usage is TRBJ2-3; 8 positions match TRBD1. The CDR3 loop spans 15 amino acids. From germline, CDR1 is LGHNA and CDR2 YNFKEQ. The J segment lost 4 bases and the V segment lost 0 bases, leaving 3 bases of the junction unmatched. The CDR3 is CASSQESGGADTQYF. The CDR3, as DNA: TGTGCCAGCAGCCAAGAATCAGGGGGCGCAGATACGCAGTATTTT.

This clonotype was seen more than once but under ten times. CDR3 nucleotides: TGTGCCAGCAGCTTAAATCTGATGAACACTGAAGCTTTCTTT. This sequence encodes CASSLNLMNTEAFF. The gene calls are TRBV11-2 and TRBJ1-1; D ambiguous. With 2 bases removed from V and 0 bases from J, the gap between germline ends came to 7 bases. The germline V gene has CDR1 SGHAT and CDR2 FQNNGV. CDR3 length: 14 amino acids.

This clonotype was counted a few times. The chain links TRBV6-6 to TRBJ1-6; D not certain. The CDR3 loop spans 13 amino acids. Germline CDR1 is MNHNY and CDR2 is SVGAGI (reference sequence). V was trimmed by 7 bases and J by 8 bases, leaving 12 bases between them. CDR3 loop: CASIKTRDSPLHF. CDR3 in DNA: TGTGCCAGCATCAAAACTAGGGATTCACCCCTCCACTTT.

This clonotype was observed a few times. The V gene is TRBV11-2, the J gene TRBJ1-2; D gene unclear. The CDR3 contains 15 residues. The germline gives CDR1 SGHAT, CDR2 FQNNGV. V was cut by 2 bases and J by 4 bases, with 14 bases left in between. The CDR3 spells CASSLSSGSLYGYTF. CDR3 sequence (DNA): TGTGCCAGCAGCTTAAGTTCCGGCAGCCTCTATGGCTACACCTTC. Looking up the rest from reference TRBV11-2 and TRBJ1-2 gives the full variable domain: EAGVAQSPRYKIIEKRQSVAFWCNPISGHATLYWYQQILGQGPKLLIQFQNNGVVDDSQLPKDRFSAERLKGVDSTLKIQPAKLEDSAVYLCASSLSSGSLYGYTFGSGTRLTVV.

This clonotype was counted ten times or more. The chain has TRBV18 and TRBJ2-1, with TRBD2 identical over 15 bases. The CDR3 runs to 18 residues. The germline gives CDR1 KGHSH, CDR2 LQKENI. With V trimmed by 0 bases and J by 8 bases, 8 bases remained unmatched. This CDR3 reads CASSPPKSGLAGGHEQFF. DNA for the CDR3: TGTGCCAGCTCACCACCGAAAAGTGGACTAGCGGGAGGGCATGAGCAGTTCTTC. The full variable domain, its missing parts supplied by reference TRBV18 and TRBJ2-1, is NAGVMQNPRHLVRRRGQEARLRCSPMKGHSHVYWYRQLPEEGLKFMVYLQKENIIDESGMPKERFSAEFPKEGPSILRIQQVVRGDSAAYFCASSPPKSGLAGGHEQFFGPGTRLTVL.

This clonotype was observed a handful of times. The rearrangement joins TRBV20-1 to TRBJ1-5; TRBD1 matches at 7 bases. Per germline, CDR1 DFQATT and CDR2 SNEGSKA (reference sequence). Trimming cost V 5 bases and J 3 bases; bases outside gene matches: 4. The CDR3 extends over 13 amino acids. The CDR3 spells CSAGGQNNQPQHF. For the CDR3, the DNA is TGCAGTGCTGGGGGACAGAACAATCAGCCCCAGCATTTT.

The genes are TRBV6-1 and TRBJ2-5; 11 bases align to TRBD2. Germline CDR1 is MNHNS and CDR2 is SASEGT. Germline trimming cut 4 bases from V and 5 bases from J; bases unmatched to any gene: 9. The CDR3 is 16 residues long. CDR3 loop: CASSARTSGSRETQYF. Here the CDR3 DNA reads TGTGCCAGCAGTGCACGGACTAGCGGGTCCAGGGAGACCCAGTACTTC.

The chain uses TRBV30 and TRBJ2-1; D ambiguous. The CDR3 has 11 amino acids. Trimming left V 5 bases short and J 8 bases short, with 10 bases between. Germline CDR1 and CDR2: GTSNPN and SVGIG (reference sequence). This CDR3 is CAWGSTDEQFF. CDR3 nucleotide sequence: TGTGCCTGGGGGTCGACTGATGAGCAGTTCTTC.

This clonotype has ten or more counts. The chain employs TRBV12-3 or TRBV12-4 and TRBJ2-7, with 8 bases identical to TRBD2. V gave up 6 bases and J gave up 2 bases; unmatched junction bases: 6. The CDR3 contains 14 residues. This chain's CDR3 is CASSPGLGTYEQYF. CDR3 nucleotides: TGTGCCAGCAGCCCGGGACTAGGGACCTACGAGCAGTACTTC.

The chain uses TRBV20-1 and TRBJ2-5; maybe TRBD1 (5 bases). V was cut by 6 bases and J by 1 base, with 18 bases left in between. CDR1 is DFQATT and CDR2 is SNEGSKA in the germline V gene (reference sequence). This CDR3 has 15 residues. CDR3 protein: CSAFPLLDTQETQYF. CDR3 coding DNA: TGCAGTGCCTTCCCCTTATTGGACACCCAAGAGACCCAGTACTTC.

The chain links TRBV6-2 or TRBV6-3 to TRBJ2-3; D gene unclear. Trimming took off 0 bases at V and 0 bases at J, with 10 bases between the two ends. From germline, CDR1 is MNHEY and CDR2 SVGEGT. The CDR3 length is 16 residues. The CDR3 reads CASSYSVAASTDTQYF. The CDR3 DNA reads as TGTGCCAGCAGTTACTCTGTCGCGGCTAGCACAGATACGCAGTATTTT.

This clonotype was seen a few times. The chain employs TRBV9 and TRBJ2-1, with no clear D. Trimming took 0 bases from V and 6 from J, leaving 7 bases between them. CDR1 and CDR2 (germline): SGDLS, YYNGEE. This CDR3 region has 13 residues. This CDR3 reads CASSVATLNEQFF. CDR3 nucleotide sequence: TGTGCCAGCAGCGTAGCTACTCTCAATGAGCAGTTCTTC.